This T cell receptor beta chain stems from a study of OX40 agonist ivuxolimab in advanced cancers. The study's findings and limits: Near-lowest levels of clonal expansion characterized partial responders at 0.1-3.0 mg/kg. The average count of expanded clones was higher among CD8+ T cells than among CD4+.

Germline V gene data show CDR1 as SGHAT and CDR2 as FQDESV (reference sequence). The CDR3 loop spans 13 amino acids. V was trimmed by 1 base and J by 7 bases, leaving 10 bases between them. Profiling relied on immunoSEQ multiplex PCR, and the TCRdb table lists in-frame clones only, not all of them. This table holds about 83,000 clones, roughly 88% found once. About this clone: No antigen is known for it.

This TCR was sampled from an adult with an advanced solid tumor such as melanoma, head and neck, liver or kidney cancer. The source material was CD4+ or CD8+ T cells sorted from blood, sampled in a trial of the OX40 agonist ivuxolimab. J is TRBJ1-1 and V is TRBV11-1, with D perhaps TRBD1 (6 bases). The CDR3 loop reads CASSLERTDEAFF. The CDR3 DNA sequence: TGTGCCAGCAGCTTAGAACGGACAGATGAAGCTTTCTTT. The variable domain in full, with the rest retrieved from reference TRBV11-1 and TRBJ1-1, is EAEVAQSPRYKITEKSQAVAFWCDPISGHATLYWYRQILGQGPELLVQFQDESVVDDSQLPKDRFSAERLKGVDSTLKIQPAELGDSAMYLCASSLERTDEAFFGQGTRLTVV.